The rows below give T cell receptor beta chains drawn from one sample of a study of blood T cells in healthy people across ages. In TCRdb, the 5' RACE reads were re-called with MiXCR into one record per CDR3 protein. The sample consists of around 2 million distinct CDR3 sequences, more than 35% of them appearing once. Material: blood. These receptors were obtained from a human donor in good health. Both conserved end residues are part of each CDR3. The order of the fields is clone size, V gene, J gene, D gene, CDR3 DNA, CDR3 protein. D genes are given only for firm matches. Clone size is not always given. Where it is, it says once, few, many or a class for expanded clones.

size: NA
V: TRBV7-2
J: TRBJ1-2
D: NA
DNA: TGTGCCAGCAGCTTAAGACTTGGGTATAACTATGGCTACACCTTC
CDR3: CASSLRLGYNYGYTF

size: few
V: TRBV24-1
J: TRBJ2-5
D: NA
DNA: TGTGCCACCAGTGATTTTCGCAAACAAGGGCAAGAGACCCAGTACTTC
CDR3: CATSDFRKQGQETQYF

size: NA
V: TRBV6-5
J: TRBJ2-7
D: TRBD1
DNA: TGTGCCAGCAGTTACTCCAGGGGGACACGATCCTACGAGCAGTACTTC
CDR3: CASSYSRGTRSYEQYF

size: few
V: TRBV27
J: TRBJ2-7
D: TRBD1
DNA: TGTGCCAGCAGAGAACAGGGGCCTATCTCCTACGAGCAGTACTTC
CDR3: CASREQGPISYEQYF

size: NA
V: TRBV5-1
J: TRBJ2-3
D: NA
DNA: TGCACCAGCAGGCTAGGGGTGTCAGATACGCAGTATTTT
CDR3: CTSRLGVSDTQYF

size: NA
V: TRBV6-2/TRBV6-3
J: TRBJ2-1
D: TRBD2
DNA: TGTGCCGGCACCGACCGCGGACTAGCGGATTACAATGAGCAGTTCTTC
CDR3: CAGTDRGLADYNEQFF

size: NA
V: TRBV6-1
J: TRBJ2-7
D: TRBD1
DNA: TGTGCCAGCAGCGCCGTGGGACAGGGGTCCCACGAGCAGTACTTC
CDR3: CASSAVGQGSHEQYF

size: few
V: TRBV20-1
J: TRBJ1-6
D: TRBD1
DNA: TGCAGTGCGGACGACAGGGCAGTCTCCTATAATTCACCCCTCCACTTT
CDR3: CSADDRAVSYNSPLHF

size: NA
V: TRBV18
J: TRBJ1-5
D: NA
DNA: TGTGCCAGCTCCACCTCGGGGGATTATCAGCCCCAGCATTTT
CDR3: CASSTSGDYQPQHF

size: NA
V: TRBV20-1
J: TRBJ1-4
D: TRBD1
DNA: TGCAGTTGTACAGGGGATAATGAAAAACTGTTTTTT
CDR3: CSCTGDNEKLFF

size: NA
V: TRBV29-1
J: TRBJ2-5
D: NA
DNA: TGCAACGTTGTGGCACCAAACCAAAACCAGTACTTC
CDR3: CNVVAPNQNQYF

size: NA
V: TRBV12-3/TRBV12-4
J: TRBJ1-2
D: NA
DNA: TGTGCCAGCAGTTTAGGAGAGGGGGACTACTATGGCTACACCTTC
CDR3: CASSLGEGDYYGYTF

size: NA
V: TRBV20-1
J: TRBJ2-1
D: TRBD2
DNA: TGCAGTGCTGGGGGACTAGCGGGGGGCAATGAGCAGTTCTTC
CDR3: CSAGGLAGGNEQFF

size: many
V: TRBV7-2
J: TRBJ2-7
D: NA
DNA: TGTGCCAGCAGCTTAGAACAGGGCGCATCCTACGAGCAGTACTTC
CDR3: CASSLEQGASYEQYF

size: NA
V: TRBV7-9
J: TRBJ1-1
D: NA
DNA: TGTGCCAGTAGCTTAGTTTATCAACTGAACACTGAAGCTTTCTTT
CDR3: CASSLVYQLNTEAFF

size: NA
V: TRBV29-1
J: TRBJ2-4
D: TRBD1
DNA: TGCAGCGTAACCGCGGACAGGGGGAAGGTTAGGACCAAAAACATTCAGTACTTC
CDR3: CSVTADRGKVRTKNIQYF

size: NA
V: TRBV20-1
J: TRBJ2-7
D: TRBD2
DNA: TGCAGTGCGCAGGGACTAGCAGGGAATGAGCAGTACTTC
CDR3: CSAQGLAGNEQYF

size: NA
V: TRBV15
J: TRBJ2-7
D: TRBD1
DNA: TGTGCCACCACCCTGGACAGGGGACCCTACGAGCAGTACTTC
CDR3: CATTLDRGPYEQYF

size: once
V: TRBV24-1
J: TRBJ2-1
D: TRBD1
DNA: TGTGCCACCAGTGACCGGACAGGGTTTGACTACAATGAGCAGTTCTTC
CDR3: CATSDRTGFDYNEQFF

size: NA
V: TRBV7-2
J: TRBJ2-1
D: TRBD2
DNA: TGTGCCAGCAGCCCCACGGGTAGCGGGGGGTGGTATGAGCAGTTCTTC
CDR3: CASSPTGSGGWYEQFF

size: NA
V: TRBV7-2
J: TRBJ2-3
D: NA
DNA: TGTGCCAGCAGCCCAAGTGGTATCGATACGCAGTATTTT
CDR3: CASSPSGIDTQYF

size: NA
V: TRBV24-1
J: TRBJ2-5
D: NA
DNA: TGTGCCACCAGTCAGGGGCAAGAGACCCAGTACTTC
CDR3: CATSQGQETQYF

size: NA
V: TRBV5-6
J: TRBJ1-1
D: NA
DNA: TGTGCCAGCAGCCCCATTCGGGGTTCTGAAGCTTTCTTT
CDR3: CASSPIRGSEAFF

size: few
V: TRBV5-1
J: TRBJ2-2
D: TRBD1
DNA: TGCGCCAGCAGCTCGGTACAGGGGAGTGGCGCCGGGGAGCTGTTTTTT
CDR3: CASSSVQGSGAGELFF

size: NA
V: TRBV7-2
J: TRBJ1-2
D: NA
DNA: TGTGCCAGCAGCTTGGTCGCGGGAGCTAACCTTGGCTACACCTTC
CDR3: CASSLVAGANLGYTF

size: NA
V: TRBV12-3/TRBV12-4
J: TRBJ2-1
D: NA
DNA: TGTGCCAGCAGTTTGGGGACACGATTAAACAATGAGCAGTTCTTC
CDR3: CASSLGTRLNNEQFF

size: once
V: TRBV12-3/TRBV12-4
J: TRBJ2-7
D: NA
DNA: TGTGCCAGCAGGTTCTCCCGTTACGCAGAGCAGTACTTC
CDR3: CASRFSRYAEQYF

size: few
V: TRBV7-2
J: TRBJ1-4
D: NA
DNA: TGTGCCAGCAGCGCCGTGGCAGGTGAAAAACTGTTTTTT
CDR3: CASSAVAGEKLFF

size: NA
V: TRBV4-3
J: TRBJ2-7
D: NA
DNA: TGCGCCAGCAGCCAAGGGCCGGTGGGGGGCCACGAGCAGTACTTC
CDR3: CASSQGPVGGHEQYF

size: few
V: TRBV7-2
J: TRBJ2-5
D: NA
DNA: TGTGCCAGCAGCTTAGAAGGCGCCGCGACCCAGTACTTC
CDR3: CASSLEGAATQYF

size: few
V: TRBV29-1
J: TRBJ1-2
D: TRBD1
DNA: TGCAGCGCCACAGGGGACAACTATGGCTACACCTTC
CDR3: CSATGDNYGYTF

size: few
V: TRBV14
J: TRBJ1-6
D: NA
DNA: TGTGCCAGCAGCCAGCGGGGGAGATCACCCCTCCACTTT
CDR3: CASSQRGRSPLHF

size: NA
V: TRBV5-5
J: TRBJ2-1
D: NA
DNA: TGTGCCAGCAGCGAAGGGACTGACAGCTCCTACAATGAGCAGTTCTTC
CDR3: CASSEGTDSSYNEQFF

size: NA
V: TRBV20-1
J: TRBJ2-1
D: NA
DNA: TGCAGTGCTAGCCGTCACAATGAGCAGTTCTTC
CDR3: CSASRHNEQFF

size: NA
V: TRBV9
J: TRBJ2-3
D: NA
DNA: TGTGCCAGCAGCGATGGGACTCCAACAGATACGCAGTATTTT
CDR3: CASSDGTPTDTQYF

size: few
V: TRBV5-6
J: TRBJ2-1
D: NA
DNA: TGTGCCAGCAGCCCGGCCTTAGGTGAGCAGTTCTTC
CDR3: CASSPALGEQFF

size: NA
V: TRBV5-1
J: TRBJ1-2
D: NA
DNA: TGCGCCGGCAGCTTGGATGGTGGGAACTATGGCTACACCTTC
CDR3: CAGSLDGGNYGYTF

size: few
V: TRBV6-6
J: TRBJ1-2
D: TRBD1
DNA: TGTGCCAGCAGTTATACGGGACAGGGGAAGCATGGCTACACCTTC
CDR3: CASSYTGQGKHGYTF

size: few
V: TRBV4-3
J: TRBJ1-5
D: NA
DNA: TGCGCCAGCAGCCAGGATCCGACGGCGTACTATAGCAATCAGCCCCAGCATTTT
CDR3: CASSQDPTAYYSNQPQHF

size: NA
V: TRBV12-3/TRBV12-4
J: TRBJ1-5
D: TRBD1
DNA: TGTGCCAGCAGTTTAGAATCGACAGGGGCAGTTAGCCAGCCCCAGCATTTT
CDR3: CASSLESTGAVSQPQHF

size: few
V: TRBV12-3/TRBV12-4
J: TRBJ2-1
D: TRBD1
DNA: TGTGCCAGCAGTTCTCAAAAGGGGACAGGGGTGGGTAATGAGCAGTTCTTC
CDR3: CASSSQKGTGVGNEQFF

size: NA
V: TRBV7-2
J: TRBJ2-7
D: TRBD1
DNA: TGTGCCAGCAGCTCGCGGGACAGGGATAACCCTGACTTC
CDR3: CASSSRDRDNPDF

size: NA
V: TRBV2
J: TRBJ2-7
D: NA
DNA: TGTGCCAGCGTCGGGGTAAGGACAGACGACTACGAGCAGTACTTC
CDR3: CASVGVRTDDYEQYF

size: few
V: TRBV4-3
J: TRBJ2-7
D: NA
DNA: TGCGCCAGCAGCCAAGTGGGGGAGGCCGAGCAGTACTTC
CDR3: CASSQVGEAEQYF

size: NA
V: TRBV30
J: TRBJ2-1
D: TRBD2
DNA: TGTGCCTGGAGTATGGGACTAGCGGGGGTGCGTAATGAGCAGTTCTTC
CDR3: CAWSMGLAGVRNEQFF

size: many
V: TRBV6-2/TRBV6-3
J: TRBJ2-7
D: TRBD1
DNA: TGTGCCAGCAGTCGACAGGGTGACGAGCAGTACTTC
CDR3: CASSRQGDEQYF

size: NA
V: TRBV5-1
J: TRBJ2-7
D: NA
DNA: TGCGCCAGCAGCTCCGGGGCGGGGCTCTACGAGCAGTACTTC
CDR3: CASSSGAGLYEQYF

size: NA
V: TRBV4-2
J: TRBJ1-6
D: NA
DNA: TGTGCCAGCAGCCAAGTAAGCAGGGCAGGCTCCAATTCACCCCTCCACTTT
CDR3: CASSQVSRAGSNSPLHF

size: many
V: TRBV29-1
J: TRBJ1-2
D: NA
DNA: TGCAGCGGGGAAGAGCAGGGTAATGGCTACACCTTC
CDR3: CSGEEQGNGYTF

size: NA
V: TRBV6-2/TRBV6-3
J: TRBJ2-7
D: TRBD1
DNA: TGTGCCAGCAGTAGGACAGGGAAGCCCTACGAGCAGTACTTC
CDR3: CASSRTGKPYEQYF

size: NA
V: TRBV12-3/TRBV12-4
J: TRBJ2-4
D: TRBD1
DNA: TGTGCCAGCAGTTCCCTATTCGTGACAGGGGGAGGCCCAGACTTC
CDR3: CASSSLFVTGGGPDF

size: few
V: TRBV12-3/TRBV12-4
J: TRBJ2-3
D: NA
DNA: TGTGCCAGCAGCACAGGGTTCTATACAGATACGCAGTATTTT
CDR3: CASSTGFYTDTQYF

size: NA
V: TRBV5-1
J: TRBJ2-7
D: NA
DNA: TGCGCCAGCAGCTTGTTTGCGGCAGAGCAGTACTTC
CDR3: CASSLFAAEQYF

size: NA
V: TRBV5-1
J: TRBJ1-1
D: TRBD1
DNA: TGTGCCAGCAGCTTATCGACAGGGGGCACTGAAGCTTTCTTT
CDR3: CASSLSTGGTEAFF

size: NA
V: TRBV9
J: TRBJ1-6
D: TRBD1
DNA: TGTGCCAGCACCTTCGGGACAGAAAATTCACCCCTCCACTTT
CDR3: CASTFGTENSPLHF

size: NA
V: TRBV20-1
J: TRBJ2-5
D: NA
DNA: TGCAGTGCTAGACCCAGGGCGGAGACCCAGTACTTC
CDR3: CSARPRAETQYF

size: few
V: TRBV7-2
J: TRBJ2-3
D: NA
DNA: TGTGCCAGCAGTTACAGGGTCGGAGATACGCAGTATTTT
CDR3: CASSYRVGDTQYF

size: NA
V: TRBV29-1
J: TRBJ1-2
D: TRBD1
DNA: TGCAGCGCCCGAGGGGGCAGGGGATTTCATGGCTACACCTTC
CDR3: CSARGGRGFHGYTF

size: NA
V: TRBV9
J: TRBJ1-6
D: TRBD1
DNA: TGTGCCAGCAGCCCCCGGGGGACAGTAGGGTATAATTCACCCCTCCACTTT
CDR3: CASSPRGTVGYNSPLHF